A single sample gave rise to the 23 T cell receptor beta chains below, sequenced in a study of multiple sclerosis patients with progressive multifocal leukoencephalopathy. Time point given: before natalizumab initiation. The assay was immunoSEQ multiplex PCR, and TCRdb's table has in-frame clones only and misses some. The table has fewer than 35,000 clones, approximately 91% seen once. Material: PBMCs. These receptors originate from a human donor with multiple sclerosis.

The chain couples TRBV7-2 to TRBJ1-6; D is possibly TRBD1 (6 bases). The V and J ends lost 4 bases and 4 bases respectively, with 14 bases between them. The germline CDR1 and CDR2 sequences are SGHTA and FQGNSA. The CDR3 has 16 amino acids. CDR3 DNA sequence: TGTGCCAGCAGCTCCTCCGGGACAACGTATAATTCACCCCTCCACTTT. It specifies CASSSSGTTYNSPLHF. The full variable domain, rest sourced from reference TRBV7-2 and TRBJ1-6, is GAGVSQSPSNKVTEKGKDVELRCDPISGHTALYWYRQSLGQGLEFLIYFQGNSAPDKSGLPSDRFSAERTGGSVSTLTIQRTQQEDSAVYLCASSSSGTTYNSPLHFGNGTRLTVT.

The CDR3 is CASSKDRGENEQFF. CDR3 DNA: TGTGCCAGCAGCAAGGACAGGGGGGAAAATGAGCAGTTCTTC. This chain links TRBV7-9 with TRBJ2-1; the match to TRBD1 covers 10 bases. J gave up 7 bases and V 5 bases, and 5 bases lay outside the gene matches. Germline values: CDR1 SEHNR, CDR2 FQNEAQ (reference sequence). There are 14 residues in the CDR3. Full variable domain (rest looked up from reference TRBV7-9 and TRBJ2-1): DTGVSQNPRHKITKRGQNVTFRCDPISEHNRLYWYRQTLGQGPEFLTYFQNEAQLEKSRLLSDRFSAERPKGSFSTLEIQRTEQGDSAMYLCASSKDRGENEQFFGPGTRLTVL.

This rearrangement joins TRBV25-1 to TRBJ2-4; 7 bases fit TRBD2. This CDR3 is built from 14 residues. The ends lost 2 bases at V and 9 bases at J; junction bases unmatched: 7. The germline CDR1 and CDR2 sequences are MGHDK and SYGVNS. CDR3 nucleotide sequence: TGTGCCAGCAGTGAAACAGGACTAGAGGGCATTCAGTACTTC. Its protein product is CASSETGLEGIQYF.

CDR3 sequence reads: CASSSQPGTGGGELFF. The CDR3 DNA is TGTGCCAGCAGCTCCCAACCCGGGACAGGGGGCGGGGAGCTGTTTTTT. The gene calls are TRBV7-9 and TRBJ2-2; 11 positions agree with TRBD1. V shed 4 bases and J 7 bases; nucleotides not matched to a gene: 8. CDR1 is SEHNR, CDR2 FQNEAQ, per germline (reference sequence). The CDR3 has 16 amino acids.

The genes are TRBV7-2 and TRBJ2-5, with TRBD2 matching 10 bases. The DNA end is more similar to TRBJ2-7, so the J call may be wrong. Germline CDR1 is SGHTA and CDR2 is FQGNSA. This CDR3 has 16 residues. The DNA of the CDR3 is TGTGCCAGCAGCTTAGAAGGTAGCGGGAGGACCTACGAGCAGTACTTC. Its protein product is CASSLEGSGRTYEQYF.

The chain joins TRBV7-2 to TRBJ1-1; D call uncertain. The CDR3 extends over 12 amino acids. Trimming removed 5 bases from V and 10 bases from J, with 14 bases in between. Germline assignment: CDR1 SGHTA and CDR2 FQGNSA. In DNA form, the CDR3 reads TGTGCCAGCAGCCGGACTCTGGAGGCAGCTTTCTTT. It encodes CASSRTLEAAFF.

The genes are TRBV18 and TRBJ2-1; TRBD2 aligns across 11 bases. V lost 1 base and J lost 6; bases outside the gene matches: 5. The CDR3 extends over 16 amino acids. Germline-derived CDR1 and CDR2 are KGHSH and LQKENI. CDR3 in DNA: TGTGCCAGCTCACCACTTGGTCTAGCGGGGGGCAATGAGCAGTTCTTC. Translating gives CASSPLGLAGGNEQFF.

The rearrangement joins TRBV10-3 to TRBJ2-1; D is perhaps TRBD2 (5 bases). Trimming shortened V by 7 bases and J by 0 bases, and 22 bases separated the two germline ends. The CDR3 length is 18 residues. The germline CDR1 and CDR2 sequences are ENHRY and SYGVKD. The CDR3 DNA sequence: TGTGCCATCACCAACGGGAAAGGGCCAATGGGCTCCTACAATGAGCAGTTCTTC. This sequence encodes CAITNGKGPMGSYNEQFF.

The V call is TRBV14, the J call TRBJ2-7, with TRBD2 matching over 7 bases. CDR1 and CDR2 (germline): SGHDN, FVKESK. The CDR3 totals 15 residues. The V segment lost 0 bases and the J segment 0 bases; nucleotides outside the gene matches: 2. CDR3 nucleotides: TGTGCCAGCAGCCAAGAACCGGGGGGCTCCTACGAGCAGTACTTC. It specifies CASSQEPGGSYEQYF.

This clone was recorded a few times. The V gene is TRBV28, the J gene TRBJ1-1; D uncertain. CDR1 is MDHEN and CDR2 is SYDVKM in the germline V gene. The CDR3 sequence is 13 residues long. Between the trimmed V and J ends, which lost 3 bases and 11 bases, there was a span of 16 bases. The CDR3 protein is CASSFPRGFDAFF. CDR3 DNA sequence: TGTGCCAGCAGTTTCCCGAGAGGCTTTGACGCTTTCTTT.

The V and J genes are TRBV6-5 and TRBJ1-2; unclear D gene. The CDR3 runs 13 residues. Trimming left V 2 bases short and J 5 bases short, with 9 bases between. The germline V gene encodes CDR1 MNHEY and CDR2 SVGAGI. DNA for the CDR3: TGTGCCAGCAGTTACAAGTTAACTTATGGCTACACCTTC. Protein: CASSYKLTYGYTF.

V is TRBV4-3 and J is TRBJ2-1, with D possibly being TRBD1 (5 bases). The CDR3 is made up of 15 amino acids. Germline CDR1 reads LGHNA; CDR2 reads YSLEER. Trimming removed 1 base at V and 3 bases at J, with 10 bases between. CDR3 sequence reads: CASSQGAGNYNEQFF. The CDR3 DNA reads TGCGCCAGCAGCCAAGGGGCAGGGAACTACAATGAGCAGTTCTTC.

The chain employs TRBV9 and TRBJ1-1; D remains ambiguous. Trimming stripped 6 bases from V and 0 bases from J, with 9 bases between. Germline-derived CDR1 and CDR2 are SGDLS and YYNGEE. The CDR3 runs 13 residues. CDR3 residues: CASTLGMNTEAFF. DNA of the CDR3: TGTGCCAGCACCCTAGGCATGAACACTGAAGCTTTCTTT.

This clone was observed a single time. This chain joins TRBV6-5 and TRBJ1-1; D is unclear. The germline gives CDR1 MNHEY, CDR2 SVGAGI. The CDR3 is 14 amino acids. Trimming shortened V by 2 bases and J by 2 bases, and 9 bases separated the two germline ends. This chain's CDR3 is CASSYGGVNTEAFF. The CDR3 DNA is TGTGCCAGCAGTTACGGCGGGGTCAACACTGAAGCTTTCTTT.

V usage is TRBV27 and J usage is TRBJ2-3; a possible D gene is TRBD2 (5 bases). Per the germline V gene, CDR1 is MNHEY and CDR2 is SMNVEV (reference sequence). Trimming removed 1 base at V and 8 bases at J, with 19 bases between. The CDR3 is 16 amino acids. The CDR3 DNA reads as TGTGCCAGCAGTTTATTAAGCGGAACCTCTGCAGGTACGCAGTATTTT. Translated, it gives CASSLLSGTSAGTQYF.

The J gene is TRBJ2-7, the V gene TRBV18; D not resolved. Germline CDR1 KGHSH, CDR2 LQKENI. V lost 3 bases and J lost 3, with 12 bases in between. This CDR3 spans 14 amino acids. In DNA, the CDR3 is TGTGCCAGCTCACCCTCACGCGGCAGCTACGAGCAGTACTTC. Translating it yields CASSPSRGSYEQYF.

V gene TRBV28 combines with J gene TRBJ1-5; D is possibly TRBD1 (6 bases). Trimming stripped 8 bases from V and 0 bases from J, with 11 bases between. In germline, CDR1 is MDHEN, CDR2 SYDVKM. The CDR3 spans 14 residues. CDR3: CASWTALSNQPQHF. CDR3 sequence (DNA): TGTGCCAGCTGGACAGCACTTAGCAATCAGCCCCAGCATTTT.

The V gene is TRBV7-2, the J gene TRBJ1-4; D may be TRBD1 (6 bases). CDR1 and CDR2 from the germline V gene are SGHTA and FQGNSA. V was shortened by 2 bases and J by 10 bases, with 14 bases between the two germline ends. The CDR3 runs to 14 residues. The CDR3 here is CASSLKKGVGKLFF. For the CDR3, the DNA is TGTGCCAGCAGCTTAAAAAAGGGGGTGGGAAAACTGTTTTTT.

This CDR3 reads CASSLGPGGDRGYTF. The CDR3 DNA follows: TGTGCCAGCAGCTTAGGGCCTGGGGGCGATCGTGGCTACACCTTC. The V call is TRBV7-9, the J call TRBJ1-2; weak D call: TRBD1 (6 bases). The germline CDR1 and CDR2 sequences are SEHNR and FQNEAQ (reference sequence). V gave up 1 base and J gave up 7 bases, with 16 bases separating them. The CDR3 contains 15 residues.

The CDR3 DNA reads as TGTGCCAGCAGCGGACTAGCGGGTCTCGAGCAGTTCTTC. Translating gives CASSGLAGLEQFF. The gene calls are TRBV6-5 and TRBJ2-1; 11 bases map to TRBD2. The CDR3 is 13 residues long. Losses at the gene ends were 6 bases for V and 10 bases for J; bases not matched to a gene: 5. Germline V gene data show CDR1 as MNHEY and CDR2 as SVGAGI.

This clone was counted a single time. The genes are TRBV30 and TRBJ2-4; D is unresolved. Germline-derived CDR1 and CDR2 are GTSNPN and SVGIG (reference sequence). The length of the CDR3 is 14 residues. V was trimmed by 0 bases and J by 8 bases, leaving 14 bases between them. Written as DNA, the CDR3 is TGTGCCTGGAGTGTAGAAGTCAGGATGGACATTCAGTACTTC. This codes for CAWSVEVRMDIQYF.

The genes are TRBV19 and TRBJ2-1; no firm D call. Trimming removed 5 bases at V and 3 bases at J, with 11 bases between. The CDR3 is 14 amino acids. CDR1 LNHDA and CDR2 SQIVND come from the germline V gene (reference sequence). CDR3: CASSPPAGYNEQFF. CDR3 nucleotides: TGTGCCAGTAGTCCCCCGGCTGGCTACAATGAGCAGTTCTTC.

The V call is TRBV19, the J call TRBJ2-5; 8 bases align to TRBD1. The CDR3 extends over 15 amino acids. Per germline, CDR1 LNHDA and CDR2 SQIVND (reference sequence). The J segment lost 3 bases and the V segment lost 1 base, leaving 4 bases of the junction unmatched. The CDR3 DNA follows: TGTGCCAGTAGTATAGGAGGGACAGGCAAAGAGACCCAGTACTTC. Encoded protein: CASSIGGTGKETQYF.